The 16 T cell receptor beta chains listed next were all sequenced from one sample in a study of immune heterogeneity within non-small cell lung tumors (dated by TCRdb to about 2018). Genomic DNA was extracted from bulk tumor tissue and used as the TCR template, and about 0.65 ug gDNA was amplified per sample. During surgery, multiple biopsies were taken from each primary tumor, with sampling sites spaced as far apart as possible within the tumor mass. The study cohort was described as untreated, and patients were newly diagnosed NSCLC cases undergoing curative surgery. The data were produced on a HiSeq X Ten. The TCR beta CDR3 region was amplified with a multiplex PCR system whose first round ran for roughly 9 cycles using 32 V-gene forward primers and 13 J-gene reverse primers. TCRdb applied fastp at Q25 and MiXCR to the public reads, then kept only in-frame beta chains. A single entry per CDR3 protein holds the most common genes and DNA from its merged rows. In all, the sample holds over 8,500 distinct CDR3 sequences, and 25% to 30% of those were seen once. The ten most abundant clones make up roughly 13% of the sample.

Material: lung tumor tissue. Receptor source: a man aged 45-60 years with non-small cell lung cancer.

This clonotype was counted between two and nine times. The DNA for the CDR3 is TGTGCCAGCTCACCAAACAGGAACACTGAAGCTTTCTTT. Its protein product is CASSPNRNTEAFF. The chain employs TRBV18 and TRBJ1-1; D uncertain. In germline, CDR1 is KGHSH, CDR2 LQKENI. CDR3 length equals 13 residues. V lost 2 bases, J lost 1 base, and 5 bases lay in between.

Only one count was recorded for this clonotype. This may be a read error: a much more frequent sequence differs by one nucleotide. The V gene is TRBV6-1, the J gene TRBJ1-2; 7 nucleotides line up with TRBD1. V shed 7 bases and J 4 bases; nucleotides not matched to a gene: 12. This CDR3 region has 15 residues. Germline V gene data show CDR1 as MNHNS and CDR2 as SASEGT. The CDR3 sequence: CASKPTGTDIYGYTF. CDR3 bases: TGTGCCAGCAAACCCACGGGGACAGATATCTATGGCTACACCTTC.

Relative to its sample, this clonotype is medium-sized. The J gene is TRBJ2-2, the V gene TRBV12-5; 9 bases fit TRBD2. Trimming cost V 8 bases and J 5 bases; bases outside gene matches: 6. The CDR3 has 14 residues. Germline V gene sequence: CDR1 LGHNT, CDR2 FRNRAP. The CDR3 nucleotides are TGTGCTAGTCGGCGGGAGGGAGGAACCGGGGAGCTGTTTTTT. Amino acid sequence: CASRREGGTGELFF. Full variable domain (outside the CDR3, taken from reference TRBV12-5 and TRBJ2-2): DARVTQTPRHKVTEMGQEVTMRCQPILGHNTVFWYRQTMMQGLELLAYFRNRAPLDDSGMPKDRFSAEMPDATLATLKIQPSEPRDSAVYFCASRREGGTGELFFGEGSRLTVL.

At least ten counts were recorded for this clonotype. The chain is built from TRBV3-1 and TRBJ2-2; D call uncertain. The CDR3 loop spans 12 amino acids. Germline CDR1 is LGHDT and CDR2 is YNNKEL (reference sequence). The V and J ends lost 4 bases and 9 bases respectively, with 9 bases between them. CDR3 DNA sequence: TGTGCCAGCAGCCTACAAGGCAGGGAGCTGTTTTTT. Translating gives CASSLQGRELFF.

This clonotype was counted a single time. With a much larger clone just one base away, this may be a read error. J is TRBJ1-6 and V is TRBV5-1; D remains ambiguous. CDR3 size: 13 residues. Germline V gives CDR1 SGHRS, CDR2 YFSETQ. The CDR3 loop reads CASRGSENSHLHF. The CDR3, as DNA: TGCGCCAGCAGGGGCAGTGAAAATTCACACCTCCACTTT. The full variable domain, its missing parts supplied by reference TRBV5-1 and TRBJ1-6, is KAGVTQTPRYLIKTRGQQVTLSCSPISGHRSVSWYQQTPGQGLQFLFEYFSETQRNKGNFPGRFSGRQFSNSRSEMNVSTLELGDSALYLCASRGSENSHLHFGNGTRLTVT.

The V and J genes are TRBV19 and TRBJ2-7; 8 bases agree with TRBD2. The CDR3 is 15 amino acids. Germline trimming cut 4 bases from V and 7 bases from J; bases unmatched to any gene: 12. Germline lookup yields CDR1 LNHDA and CDR2 SQIVND (reference sequence). CDR3 nucleotides: TGTGCCAGTAGTACGGACGGATTTCGGGGGGGAGAGCAGTACTTC. The encoded protein is CASSTDGFRGGEQYF.

This chain links TRBV14 with TRBJ2-5; no firm D call. Germline V lookup: CDR1 SGHDN, CDR2 FVKESK. The CDR3 covers 13 residues. Trimming removed 1 base from V and 5 bases from J, with 8 bases in between. The CDR3 DNA is TGTGCCAGCAGCCAAGGGTCAAGTGAGACCCAGTACTTC. This sequence encodes CASSQGSSETQYF.

In the case of this clonotype: Being one base from a much bigger clone, this may be a read error. The gene calls are TRBV6-1 and TRBJ1-6; D not certain. CDR1 and CDR2 from the germline V gene are MNHNS and SASEGT. The CDR3 sequence is 15 residues long. The CDR3 here is CTSSEREPGHSPLHF. CDR3 in DNA: TGTACCAGCAGTGAAAGGGAACCCGGTCATTCACCCCTCCACTTT.

This clonotype is medium-sized within its sample. This chain joins TRBV19 and TRBJ1-5; 8 positions agree with TRBD1. J was trimmed by 3 bases and V by 3 bases; bases with no gene match: 4. The CDR3 consists of 15 residues. Per germline, CDR1 LNHDA and CDR2 SQIVND (reference sequence). Here the CDR3 DNA reads TGTGCCAGTAGTATGGGACAGGCGAACAATCAGCCCCAGCATTTT. Its translation: CASSMGQANNQPQHF.

Remarks on this clonotype: Possible read error: a much larger clone is one base away. The V and J genes are TRBV29-1 and TRBJ2-5; D not certain. The germline V gene encodes CDR1 SQVTM and CDR2 ANQGSEA. The CDR3 length is 9 residues. V lost 5 bases to trimming and J lost 4 bases, with 2 bases between them. The CDR3, as DNA: TGCAGCGTTAGAGAGACCCAGTACTTC. The encoded protein is CSVRETQYF.

This chain links TRBV7-3 with TRBJ2-5, with 9 positions matching TRBD1. The CDR3 has 15 amino acids. V was pared by 4 bases and J by 4 bases, with 7 bases of the junction left unmatched. Germline lookup yields CDR1 SGHTA and CDR2 FQGTGA. The DNA for the CDR3 is TGTGCCAGCAGCTCCACAGGGGGCGTAGGAGAGACCCAGTACTTC. This translates into CASSSTGGVGETQYF.

Worth noting for this clonotype: This may come from a read error, since a much larger clone is one base off. The chain employs TRBV11-2 and TRBJ1-2; TRBD1 might be the D (6 bases). The CDR3 has 15 residues. Germline CDR1 reads SGHAT; CDR2 reads FQNNGV. CDR3 protein: CANSLDPGANYGYTF. In DNA form, the CDR3 reads TGTGCCAACAGCTTAGACCCGGGGGCTAATTATGGCTACACCTTC.

This clonotype is deemed medium-sized (0.01 to 0.1%). V and J are TRBV28 and TRBJ2-1; 14 bases are a match to TRBD2. The CDR3 has 17 residues. The V segment lost 5 bases and the J segment 3 bases; nucleotides outside the gene matches: 6. Germline V gene lookup returns CDR1 MDHEN and CDR2 SYDVKM. The CDR3 DNA follows: TGTGCCAGCAGTACGGGACTAGCGGGAGTCCTCTACAATGAGCAGTTCTTC. It translates to CASSTGLAGVLYNEQFF. Complete variable domain (other parts from reference TRBV28 and TRBJ2-1): DVKVTQSSRYLVKRTGEKVFLECVQDMDHENMFWYRQDPGLGLRLIYFSYDVKMKEKGDIPEGYSVSREKKERFSLILESASTNQTSMYLCASSTGLAGVLYNEQFFGPGTRLTVL.

In this sample, this clonotype turned up once. This may be a read error: a much more frequent sequence differs by one nucleotide. The chain is built from TRBV5-1 and TRBJ1-2; TRBD1 aligns across 7 bases. Germline assignment: CDR1 SGHRS and CDR2 YFSETQ. The CDR3 contains 16 residues. The CDR3 DNA sequence: TGCGCCAGCAGCTTACAGTCAGGGGGTAATTCGTATGCCTACACCTTC. It yields the protein CASSLQSGGNSYAYTF.

This clonotype showed up many times. The gene calls are TRBV10-1 and TRBJ2-3; D not resolved. The CDR3 is 12 amino acids. The V and J ends lost 6 bases and 8 bases respectively, with 12 bases between them. Germline CDR1 WNHNN, CDR2 SYGVQD (reference sequence). The CDR3 loop is CASSSDSGTQYF. In nucleotides, the CDR3 is TGCGCCAGCAGCTCAGACTCGGGTACGCAGTATTTT.

With regard to this clonotype: A much larger clone differs from this one at a single base, so this may be a read error. The chain combines TRBV10-3 with TRBJ2-7, with 8 bases matching TRBD1. CDR1 is ENHRY, CDR2 SYGVKD, per germline. This CDR3 is 17 amino acids long. The DNA for the CDR3 is TGTGCCATCAGTGGTTCCGGGACAGGCTTCAACTCCTACGAGCACTACTTC. Translation: CAISGSGTGFNSYEHYF.